The present TCR beta chain was sequenced within a study of blood T cell repertoires in COVID-19. Study details: Donors in the United States, Italy and Spain gave samples during acute or convalescent COVID-19.

After removal of 5 bases from V and 2 bases from J, the junction contained 9 bases not matched to a gene. Germline CDR1 reads SGHNT; CDR2 reads YENEEA. The CDR3 has 16 amino acids. Per the original data handling: Quantification of nucleated cells was approximated via reference gene primer amplification. The protocol was immunoSEQ multiplex PCR, while the TCRdb copy is restricted to in-frame clones and leaves out a portion. Clone size and the V and J calls come from that table; the DNA yielded D and trimming. The table shows fewer than 25,000 clones, with around 87% occurring only once. The sample taken for sequencing was peripheral blood. The TCR originated in a human donor with active COVID-19. The donor label of this sample is uncertain. The gene calls are TRBV11-3 and TRBJ2-1, with 7 bases that match TRBD1. CDR3 amino acids: CASSPTGTTPYNEQFF. The CDR3 DNA follows: TGTGCCAGCAGCCCGACAGGGACGACCCCCTACAATGAGCAGTTCTTC.